This record covers a single T cell receptor (beta chain). This likely comes from a read error, as the CDR3 has no conserved phenylalanine or tryptophan at its end. This entry comes from a study of blood T cell repertoires in COVID-19. Overall study context: From the United States, Italy and Spain came samples of acute and convalescent COVID-19. PBMCs, B-cell-depleted T cells, or T cells provided the cDNA or gDNA that made up the material.

The V and J ends lost 10 bases and 3 bases, in that order; junction bases with no gene match: 13. This CDR3 region has 17 residues. Looked up from germline, CDR1 is ENHRY and CDR2 is SYGVKD. Authors' methods: Quantification of nucleated cells was approximated via reference gene primer amplification. Profiling relied on immunoSEQ multiplex PCR, and the TCRdb table lists in-frame clones only, not all of them. V, J and clone size derive from that table, while D and trimming were established from the DNA sequence. There are 250,000 or so clones in the sample; roughly nine tenths occur only once, and 3% lies in the top ten.

The gene calls are TRBV10-3 and TRBJ2-4; 12 bases are shared with TRBD2. Input material: peripheral blood. The TCR sequence derives from a young man with active or convalescent COVID-19. The CDR3 DNA follows: TGTGCCAGTCAGACTAGCGGGGGAGAGTTTGACAAAAACATTCAGTACCTC. This codes for CASQTSGGEFDKNIQYL.